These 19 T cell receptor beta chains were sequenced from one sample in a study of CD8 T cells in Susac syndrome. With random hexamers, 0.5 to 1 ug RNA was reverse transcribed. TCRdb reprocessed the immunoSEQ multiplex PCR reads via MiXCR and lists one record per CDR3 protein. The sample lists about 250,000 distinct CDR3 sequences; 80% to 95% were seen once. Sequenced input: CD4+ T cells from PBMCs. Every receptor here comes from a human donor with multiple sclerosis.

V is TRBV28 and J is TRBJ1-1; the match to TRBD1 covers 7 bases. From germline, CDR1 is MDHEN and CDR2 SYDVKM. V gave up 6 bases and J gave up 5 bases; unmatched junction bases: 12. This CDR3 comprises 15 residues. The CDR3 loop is CASSSPGQPGTEAFF. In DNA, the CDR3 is TGTGCCAGCAGCTCCCCGGGACAGCCTGGGACTGAAGCTTTCTTT.

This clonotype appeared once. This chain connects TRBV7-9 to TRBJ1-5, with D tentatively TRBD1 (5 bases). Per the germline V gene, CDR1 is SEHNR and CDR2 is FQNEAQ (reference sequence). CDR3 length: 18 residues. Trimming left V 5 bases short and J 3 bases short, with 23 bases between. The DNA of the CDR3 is TGTGCCAGCAGCACGTCGACCTCCGGGGGGATCGTCAATCAGCCCCAGCATTTT. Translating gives CASSTSTSGGIVNQPQHF.

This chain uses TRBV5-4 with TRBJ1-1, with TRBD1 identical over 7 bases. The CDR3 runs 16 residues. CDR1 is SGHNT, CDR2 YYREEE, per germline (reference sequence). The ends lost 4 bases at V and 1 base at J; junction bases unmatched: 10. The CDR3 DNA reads TGTGCCAGCAGCCCCGGAGGACAGGATCGGAACACTGAAGCTTTCTTT. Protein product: CASSPGGQDRNTEAFF.

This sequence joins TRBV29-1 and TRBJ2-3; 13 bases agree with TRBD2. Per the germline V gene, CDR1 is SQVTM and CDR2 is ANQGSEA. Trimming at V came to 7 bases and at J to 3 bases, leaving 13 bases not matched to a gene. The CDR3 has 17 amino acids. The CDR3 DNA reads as TGCAGCGGCCTTTTGAAGGGACTAGCGGGGTTTACAGATACGCAGTATTTT. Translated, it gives CSGLLKGLAGFTDTQYF.

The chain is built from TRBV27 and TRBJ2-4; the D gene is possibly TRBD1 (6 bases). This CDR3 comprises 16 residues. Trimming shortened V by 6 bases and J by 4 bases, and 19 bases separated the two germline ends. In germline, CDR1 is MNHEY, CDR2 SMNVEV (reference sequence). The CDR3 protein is CASSPLFRGRKNIQYF. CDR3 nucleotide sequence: TGTGCCAGCAGCCCACTTTTCAGGGGAAGAAAAAACATTCAGTACTTC.

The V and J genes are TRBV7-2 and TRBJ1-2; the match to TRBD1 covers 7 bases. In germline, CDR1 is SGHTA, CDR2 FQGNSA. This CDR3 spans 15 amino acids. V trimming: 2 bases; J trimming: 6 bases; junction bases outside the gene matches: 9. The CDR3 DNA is TGTGCCAGCAGCTTATCTCAGGGGGTATCAAATGGCTACACCTTC. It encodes CASSLSQGVSNGYTF.

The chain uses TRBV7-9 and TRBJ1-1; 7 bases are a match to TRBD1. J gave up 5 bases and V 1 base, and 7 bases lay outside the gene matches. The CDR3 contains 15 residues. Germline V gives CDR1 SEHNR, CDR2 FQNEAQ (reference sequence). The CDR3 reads CASSLETGVRTEAFF. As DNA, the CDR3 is TGTGCCAGCAGCTTAGAAACAGGGGTTCGTACTGAAGCTTTCTTT.

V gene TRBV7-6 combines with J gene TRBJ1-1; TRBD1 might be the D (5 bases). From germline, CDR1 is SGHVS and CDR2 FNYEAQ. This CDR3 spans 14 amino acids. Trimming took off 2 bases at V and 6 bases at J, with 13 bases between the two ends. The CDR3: CASSLTLQGAEAFF. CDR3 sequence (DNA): TGTGCCAGCAGCTTAACCCTGCAGGGCGCTGAAGCTTTCTTT.

CDR3: CASSKLRDRRNQPQHF. For the CDR3, the DNA is TGTGCCAGCAGCAAACTTCGGGACAGACGGAATCAGCCCCAGCATTTT. The J gene is TRBJ1-5, the V gene TRBV21-1; the DNA was not compared with TRBD1, the D call given in the table. TRBV21-1 is assigned pseudogene status. This CDR3 has 16 amino acids.

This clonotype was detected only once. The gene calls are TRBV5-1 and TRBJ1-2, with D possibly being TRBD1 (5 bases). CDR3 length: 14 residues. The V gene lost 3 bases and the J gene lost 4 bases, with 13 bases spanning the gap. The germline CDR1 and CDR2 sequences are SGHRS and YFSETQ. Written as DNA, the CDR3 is TGCGCCAGCAGCTCGGCGGGGCTAGTCTATGGCTACACCTTC. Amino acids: CASSSAGLVYGYTF.

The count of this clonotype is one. The CDR3 coding sequence is TGTGCCAGCAGTGGATGGGGCAGAGAGACGGCACCCCTCCACTTT. It is translated as CASSGWGRETAPLHF. The chain recombines TRBV2 with TRBJ1-6, with TRBD1 as a possible D gene (5 bases). The germline V gene has CDR1 SNHLY and CDR2 FYNNEI. This CDR3 comprises 15 residues. Trimming left V 4 bases short and J 11 bases short, with 18 bases between.

Here the CDR3 DNA reads TGTGCCAGCAGCTTAGAGCGGGGAAAGCCCCAGCATTTT. It yields the protein CASSLERGKPQHF. The chain recombines TRBV7-9 with TRBJ1-5; D is undetermined. Trimming left V 1 base short and J 8 bases short, with 9 bases between. The CDR3 length is 13 residues. The germline V gene encodes CDR1 SEHNR and CDR2 FQNEAQ (reference sequence).

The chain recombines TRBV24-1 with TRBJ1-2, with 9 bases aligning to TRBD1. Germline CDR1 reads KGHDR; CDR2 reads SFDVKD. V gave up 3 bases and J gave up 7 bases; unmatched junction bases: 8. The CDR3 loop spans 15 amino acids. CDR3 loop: CATSDPGQGFTGYTF. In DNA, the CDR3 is TGTGCCACCAGTGATCCGGGACAGGGTTTTACTGGCTACACCTTC.

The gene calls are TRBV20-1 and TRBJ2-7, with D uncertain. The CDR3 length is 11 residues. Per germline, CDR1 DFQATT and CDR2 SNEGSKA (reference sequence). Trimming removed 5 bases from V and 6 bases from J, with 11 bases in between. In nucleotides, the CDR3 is TGCAGTGCTGGCTCCGGCCTCGAGCAGTACTTC. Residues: CSAGSGLEQYF.

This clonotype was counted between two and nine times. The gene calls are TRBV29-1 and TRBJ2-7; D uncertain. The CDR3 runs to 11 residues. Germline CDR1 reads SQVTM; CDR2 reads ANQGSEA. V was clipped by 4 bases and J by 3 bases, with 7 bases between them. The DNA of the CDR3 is TGCAGCGTTGGCAAAGGCTACGAGCAGTACTTC. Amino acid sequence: CSVGKGYEQYF.

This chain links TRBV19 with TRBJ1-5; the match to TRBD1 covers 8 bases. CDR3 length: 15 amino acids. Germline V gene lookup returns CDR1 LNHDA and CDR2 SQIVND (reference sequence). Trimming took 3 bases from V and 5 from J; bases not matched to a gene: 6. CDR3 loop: CASSMDRARDQPQHF. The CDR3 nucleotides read TGTGCCAGTAGTATGGACAGGGCCCGGGATCAGCCCCAGCATTTT.

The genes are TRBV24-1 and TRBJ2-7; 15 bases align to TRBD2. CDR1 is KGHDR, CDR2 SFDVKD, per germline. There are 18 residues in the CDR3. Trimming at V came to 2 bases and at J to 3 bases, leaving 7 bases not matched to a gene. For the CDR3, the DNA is TGTGCCACCAGTGATTCCGCTGGGACTAGCGGGGGGTACTACGAGCAGTACTTC. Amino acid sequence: CATSDSAGTSGGYYEQYF.

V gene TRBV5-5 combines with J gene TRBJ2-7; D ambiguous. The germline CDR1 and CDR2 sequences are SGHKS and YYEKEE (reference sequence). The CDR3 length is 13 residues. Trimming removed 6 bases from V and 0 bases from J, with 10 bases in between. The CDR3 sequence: CASTTDISYEQYV. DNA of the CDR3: TGTGCCAGCACGACCGACATCTCCTACGAGCAGTACGTC.

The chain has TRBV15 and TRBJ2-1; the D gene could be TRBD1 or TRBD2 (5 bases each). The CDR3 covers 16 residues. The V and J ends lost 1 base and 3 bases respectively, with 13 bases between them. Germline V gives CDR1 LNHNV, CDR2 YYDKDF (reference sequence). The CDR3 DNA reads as TGTGCCACCAGCAGAGGGGGGTCGAGGAACTACAATGAGCAGTTCTTC. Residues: CATSRGGSRNYNEQFF. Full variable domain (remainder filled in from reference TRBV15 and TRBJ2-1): DAMVIQNPRYQVTQFGKPVTLSCSQTLNHNVMYWYQQKSSQAPKLLFHYYDKDFNNEADTPDNFQSRRPNTSFCFLDIRSPGLGDTAMYLCATSRGGSRNYNEQFFGPGTRLTVL.